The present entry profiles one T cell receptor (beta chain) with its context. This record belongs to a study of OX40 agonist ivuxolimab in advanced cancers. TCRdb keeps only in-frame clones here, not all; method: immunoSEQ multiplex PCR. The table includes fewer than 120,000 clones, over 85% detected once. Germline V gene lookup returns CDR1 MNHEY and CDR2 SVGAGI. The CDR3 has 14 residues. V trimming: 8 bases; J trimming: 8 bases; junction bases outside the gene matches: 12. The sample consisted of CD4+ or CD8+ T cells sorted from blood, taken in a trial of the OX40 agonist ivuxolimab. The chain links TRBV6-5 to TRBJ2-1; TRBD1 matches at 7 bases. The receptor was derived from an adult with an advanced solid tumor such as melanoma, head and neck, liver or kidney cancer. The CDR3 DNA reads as TGTGCCAGCGCCAGGGACAGCCCCTCCGATGAGCAGTTCTTC. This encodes CASARDSPSDEQFF.